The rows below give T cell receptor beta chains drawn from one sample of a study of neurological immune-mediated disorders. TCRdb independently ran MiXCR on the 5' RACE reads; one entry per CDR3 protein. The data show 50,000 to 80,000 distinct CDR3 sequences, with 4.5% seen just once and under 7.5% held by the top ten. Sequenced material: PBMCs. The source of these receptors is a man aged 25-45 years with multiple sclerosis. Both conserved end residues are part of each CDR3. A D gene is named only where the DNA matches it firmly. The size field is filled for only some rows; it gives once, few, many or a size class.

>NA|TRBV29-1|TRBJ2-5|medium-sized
CSVGGARETQYF
TGCAGCGTTGGGGGGGCGCGGGAGACCCAGTACTTC
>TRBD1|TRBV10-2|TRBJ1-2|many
CASRVQGENYGYTF
TGCGCCAGCAGGGTACAGGGGGAGAACTATGGCTACACCTTC
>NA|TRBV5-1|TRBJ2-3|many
CASVSSTDTQYF
TGCGCCAGCGTGAGTAGCACAGATACGCAGTATTTT
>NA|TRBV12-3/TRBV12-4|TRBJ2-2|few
CASPGAGELFF
TGTGCCAGCCCAGGGGCCGGGGAGCTGTTTTTT
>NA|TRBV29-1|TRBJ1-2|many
CSGWEPNYGYTF
TGCAGCGGATGGGAGCCTAACTATGGCTACACCTTC
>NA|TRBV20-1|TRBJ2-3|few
CSANRADRTDTQYF
TGCAGTGCCAATCGGGCGGACCGCACAGATACGCAGTATTTT
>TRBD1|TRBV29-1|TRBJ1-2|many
CSVASPQGARYGYTF
TGCAGCGTTGCAAGCCCCCAGGGGGCGCGATACGGCTACACCTTC
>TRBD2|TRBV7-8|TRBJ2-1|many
CASSLAVAGGNEQFF
TGTGCCAGCAGCTTAGCGGTAGCGGGGGGAAATGAGCAGTTCTTC
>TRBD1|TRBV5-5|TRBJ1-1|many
CASSLVGTGLAEAFF
TGTGCCAGCAGCTTGGTAGGGACAGGGCTCGCTGAAGCTTTCTTT
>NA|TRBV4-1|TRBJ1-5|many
CASSPRGAGNQPQHF
TGCGCCAGCAGCCCGAGGGGGGCTGGCAATCAGCCCCAGCATTTT
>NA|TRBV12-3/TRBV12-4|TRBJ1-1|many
CASSKQGLNTEAFF
TGTGCCAGCAGTAAACAGGGTTTGAACACTGAAGCTTTCTTT
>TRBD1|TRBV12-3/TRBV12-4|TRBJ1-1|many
CASSRGMNTEAFF
TGTGCCAGCAGCAGGGGGATGAACACTGAAGCTTTCTTT
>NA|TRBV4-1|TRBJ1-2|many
CASRDPGEDDGYTF
TGCGCCAGCAGGGACCCAGGGGAGGACGATGGCTACACCTTC
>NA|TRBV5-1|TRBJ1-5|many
CASSLVGNQPQHF
TGCGCCAGCAGCTTGGTAGGCAATCAGCCCCAGCATTTT
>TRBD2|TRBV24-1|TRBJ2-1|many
CATRLPPRGGIYNEQFF
TGTGCCACCAGATTGCCCCCGCGCGGGGGGATCTACAATGAGCAGTTCTTC
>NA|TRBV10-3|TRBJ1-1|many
CAISGGAVEAFF
TGTGCCATCAGTGGGGGAGCTGTTGAAGCTTTCTTT
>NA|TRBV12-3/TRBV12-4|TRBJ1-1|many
CASSPRQGAEAFF
TGTGCCAGCAGTCCTCGACAAGGGGCTGAAGCTTTCTTT
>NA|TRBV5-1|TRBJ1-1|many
CASSLAAGGGTEAFF
TGCGCCAGCAGCTTGGCCGCCGGTGGGGGCACTGAAGCTTTCTTT
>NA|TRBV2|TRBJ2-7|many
CASSEVAGAGGYEQYF
TGTGCCAGCAGTGAGGTGGCAGGGGCTGGTGGCTACGAGCAGTACTTC
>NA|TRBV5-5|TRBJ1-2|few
CASSSRPDVNYGYTF
TGTGCCAGCAGCTCGCGACCCGATGTTAACTATGGCTACACCTTC
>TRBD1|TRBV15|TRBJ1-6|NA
CATSRGQGGNSPLHF
TGTGCCACCAGCAGAGGACAGGGCGGGAATTCACCCCTCCACTTT
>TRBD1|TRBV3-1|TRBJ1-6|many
CASSQDGQGPHF
TGTGCCAGCAGCCAGGATGGACAGGGACCCCACTTT
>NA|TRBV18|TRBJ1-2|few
CASSPTTDPTNYGYTF
TGTGCCAGCTCACCGACGACAGACCCCACTAACTATGGCTACACCTTC
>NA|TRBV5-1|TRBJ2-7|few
CASRSADEQYF
TGCGCCAGCAGGAGCGCAGACGAGCAGTACTTC
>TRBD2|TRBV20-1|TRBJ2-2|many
CSARGVPGTSAPTADTGELFF
TGCAGTGCTAGAGGGGTTCCCGGGACTAGCGCCCCGACCGCGGACACCGGGGAGCTGTTTTTT
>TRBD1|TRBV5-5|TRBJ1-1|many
CASSHLNRGIMNTEAFF
TGTGCCAGCAGCCATTTGAACAGGGGAATTATGAACACTGAAGCTTTCTTT
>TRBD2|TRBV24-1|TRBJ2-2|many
CATSGLTSGDTGELFF
TGTGCCACCAGTGGTTTGACGAGCGGGGACACCGGGGAGCTGTTTTTT
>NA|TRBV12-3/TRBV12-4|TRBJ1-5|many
CASSWAGAGNQPQHF
TGTGCCAGCAGTTGGGCTGGGGCAGGGAATCAGCCCCAGCATTTT
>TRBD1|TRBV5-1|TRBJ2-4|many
CASSPGQGVDIQYF
TGCGCCAGCAGCCCCGGACAGGGCGTTGACATTCAGTACTTC
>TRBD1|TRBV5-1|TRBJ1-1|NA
CASSSSGTGFTTEAFF
TGCGCCAGCAGCTCCTCCGGGACAGGGTTCACCACTGAAGCTTTCTTT
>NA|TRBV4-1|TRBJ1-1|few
CASSQDTKGNTEAFF
TGCGCCAGCAGCCAAGATACAAAAGGGAACACTGAAGCTTTCTTT
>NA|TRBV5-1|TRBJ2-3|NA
CASSSGLRSTDTQYF
TGCGCCAGCAGCTCCGGCTTAAGATCCACAGATACGCAGTATTTT
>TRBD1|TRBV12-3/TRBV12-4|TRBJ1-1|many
CASSYDRVEAFF
TGTGCCAGCAGCTACGACAGGGTTGAAGCTTTCTTT
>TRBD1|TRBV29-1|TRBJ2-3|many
CSRYGFWGQGETDTQYF
TGCAGCCGATACGGGTTTTGGGGACAGGGTGAGACAGATACGCAGTATTTT
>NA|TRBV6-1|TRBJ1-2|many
CASSEGSTGRGYGYTF
TGTGCCAGCAGTGAAGGCTCCACAGGGAGAGGCTATGGCTACACCTTC
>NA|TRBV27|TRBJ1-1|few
CASSLRGLYTEAFF
TGTGCCAGCAGTTTACGGGGGTTATACACTGAAGCTTTCTTT
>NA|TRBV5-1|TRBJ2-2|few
CASGSRKGTANTGELFF
TGCGCTAGCGGATCTAGAAAGGGGACAGCGAACACCGGGGAGCTGTTTTTT
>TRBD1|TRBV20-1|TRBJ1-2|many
CGGQGGNYGYTF
TGCGGCGGACAGGGAGGGAACTATGGCTACACCTTC
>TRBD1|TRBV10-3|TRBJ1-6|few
CAISDLGQGGTSYNSPLHF
TGTGCCATCAGTGACCTCGGACAGGGGGGTACCTCCTATAATTCACCCCTCCACTTT
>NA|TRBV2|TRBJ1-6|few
CASSGDSPLNF
TGTGCCAGCAGTGGGGATTCACCCCTCAACTTT
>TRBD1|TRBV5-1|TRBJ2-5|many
CASSSQGALTETQYF
TGCGCCAGCAGCTCCCAGGGGGCGCTAACAGAGACCCAGTACTTC
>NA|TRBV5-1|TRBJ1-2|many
CASSLDGIYGYTF
TGCGCCAGCAGCTTGGACGGAATCTATGGCTACACCTTC
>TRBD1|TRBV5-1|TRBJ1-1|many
CASSLRQGQGTEAFF
TGCGCCAGCAGCTTGAGACAGGGTCAAGGCACTGAAGCTTTCTTT
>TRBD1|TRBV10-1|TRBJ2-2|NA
CASRPGTGTGELFF
TGCGCCAGCAGACCCGGGACAGGGACCGGGGAGCTGTTTTTT
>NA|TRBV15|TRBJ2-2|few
CATSRDGPGRHTGELFF
TGTGCCACCAGCAGAGACGGGCCAGGGAGGCACACCGGGGAGCTGTTTTTT
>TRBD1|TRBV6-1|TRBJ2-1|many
CASRSQGQLYNEQFF
TGTGCCAGCCGTTCTCAGGGACAGCTATACAATGAGCAGTTCTTC
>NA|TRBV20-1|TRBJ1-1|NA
CSAHPLGRGVGTEAFF
TGCAGTGCTCACCCCTTAGGGCGCGGGGTGGGCACTGAAGCTTTCTTT
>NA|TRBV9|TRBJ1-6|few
CASSVEAGFGSPLHF
TGTGCCAGCAGCGTAGAAGCAGGGTTTGGGTCACCCCTCCACTTT
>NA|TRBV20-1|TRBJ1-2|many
CSARTNRTLLGRYTF
TGCAGTGCTAGAACCAACAGGACACTCCTTGGTCGCTACACCTTC
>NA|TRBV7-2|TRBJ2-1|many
CASSLVRYNEQFF
TGTGCCAGCAGCTTAGTACGGTACAATGAGCAGTTCTTC
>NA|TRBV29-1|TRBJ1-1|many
CSVEDQMNTEAFF
TGCAGCGTTGAAGACCAGATGAACACTGAAGCTTTCTTT
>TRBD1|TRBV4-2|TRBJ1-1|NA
CASSQVNGQGAPSAFF
TGTGCCAGCAGCCAAGTAAATGGACAGGGGGCGCCTAGCGCTTTCTTT
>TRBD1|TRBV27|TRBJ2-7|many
CASSSQGWTSEQYF
TGTGCCAGCAGCTCACAGGGGTGGACCTCCGAGCAGTACTTC
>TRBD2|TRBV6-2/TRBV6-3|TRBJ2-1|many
CASIPGLAVPYNEQFF
TGTGCCAGCATTCCTGGACTAGCGGTCCCTTACAATGAGCAGTTCTTC
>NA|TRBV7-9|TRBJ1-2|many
CASSSWEASYGYTF
TGTGCCAGCAGCTCCTGGGAAGCCTCCTATGGCTACACCTTC
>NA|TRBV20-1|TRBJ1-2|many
CSARENYGYTF
TGCAGTGCTAGAGAGAACTATGGCTACACCTTC
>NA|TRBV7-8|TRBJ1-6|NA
CASSLAGRLRASPLHF
TGTGCCAGCAGCTTAGCAGGGCGCCTACGGGCATCACCCCTCCACTTT